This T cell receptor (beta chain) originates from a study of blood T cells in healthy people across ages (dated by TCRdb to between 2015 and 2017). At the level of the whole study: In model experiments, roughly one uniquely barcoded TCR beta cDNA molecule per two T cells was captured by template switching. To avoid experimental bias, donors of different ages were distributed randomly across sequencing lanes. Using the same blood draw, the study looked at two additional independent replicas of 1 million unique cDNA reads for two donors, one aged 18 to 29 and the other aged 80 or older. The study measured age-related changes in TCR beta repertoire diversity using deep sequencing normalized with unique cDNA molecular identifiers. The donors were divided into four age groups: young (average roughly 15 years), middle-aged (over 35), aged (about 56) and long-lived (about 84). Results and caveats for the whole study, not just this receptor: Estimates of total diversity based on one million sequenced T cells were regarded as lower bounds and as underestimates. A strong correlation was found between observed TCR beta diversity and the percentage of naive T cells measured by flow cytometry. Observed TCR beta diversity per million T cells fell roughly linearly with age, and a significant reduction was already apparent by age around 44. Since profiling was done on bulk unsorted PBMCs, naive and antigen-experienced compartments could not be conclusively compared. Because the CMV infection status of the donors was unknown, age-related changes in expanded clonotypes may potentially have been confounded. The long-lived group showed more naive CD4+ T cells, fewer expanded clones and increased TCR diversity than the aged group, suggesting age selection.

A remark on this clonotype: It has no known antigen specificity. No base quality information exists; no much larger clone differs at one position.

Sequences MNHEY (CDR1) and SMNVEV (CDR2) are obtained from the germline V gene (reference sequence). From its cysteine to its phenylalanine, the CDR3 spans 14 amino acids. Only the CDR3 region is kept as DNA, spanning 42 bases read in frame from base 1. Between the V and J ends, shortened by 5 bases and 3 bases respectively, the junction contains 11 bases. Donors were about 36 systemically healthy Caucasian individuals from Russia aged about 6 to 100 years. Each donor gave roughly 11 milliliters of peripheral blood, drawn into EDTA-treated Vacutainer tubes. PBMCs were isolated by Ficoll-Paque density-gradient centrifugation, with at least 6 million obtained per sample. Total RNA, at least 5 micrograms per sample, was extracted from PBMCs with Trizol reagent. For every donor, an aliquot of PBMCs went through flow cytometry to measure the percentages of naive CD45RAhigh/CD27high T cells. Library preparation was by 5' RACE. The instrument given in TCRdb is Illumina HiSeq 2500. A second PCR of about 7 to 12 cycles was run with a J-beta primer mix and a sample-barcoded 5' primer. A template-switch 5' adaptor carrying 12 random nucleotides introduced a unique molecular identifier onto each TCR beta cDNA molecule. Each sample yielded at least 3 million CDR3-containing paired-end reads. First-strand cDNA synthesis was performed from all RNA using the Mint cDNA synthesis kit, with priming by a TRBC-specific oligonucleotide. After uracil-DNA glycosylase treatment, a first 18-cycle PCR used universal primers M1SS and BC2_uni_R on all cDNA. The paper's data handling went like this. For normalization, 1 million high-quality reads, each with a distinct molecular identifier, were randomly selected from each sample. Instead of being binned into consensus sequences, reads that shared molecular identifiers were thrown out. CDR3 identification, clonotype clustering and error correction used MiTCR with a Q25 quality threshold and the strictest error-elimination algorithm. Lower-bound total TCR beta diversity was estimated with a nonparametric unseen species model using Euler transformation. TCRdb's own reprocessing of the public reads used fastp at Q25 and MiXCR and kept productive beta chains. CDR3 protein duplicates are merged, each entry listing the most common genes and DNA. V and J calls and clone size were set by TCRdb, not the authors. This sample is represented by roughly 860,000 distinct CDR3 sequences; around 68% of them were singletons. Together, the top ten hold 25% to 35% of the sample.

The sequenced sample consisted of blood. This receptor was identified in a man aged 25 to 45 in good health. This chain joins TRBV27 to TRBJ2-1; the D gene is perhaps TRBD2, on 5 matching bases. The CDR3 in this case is CASSARGYYNEQFF. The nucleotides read TGTGCCAGCAGTGCCCGGGGTTACTACAATGAGCAGTTCTTC.